The 31 T cell receptor beta chains in this list originate from one sample, sequenced in a study of shared clonotypes between healthy human individuals. Assay used: immunoSEQ multiplex PCR; TCRdb lists only in-frame clones, some missing. The table lists around 940,000 clones, 76% of them singletons. Sequenced material: memory CD4+ T cells sorted from blood. Subset given: CD45RA-negative fraction. The origin of the receptors is a man younger than 35 in good health.

This rearrangement joins TRBV30 to TRBJ2-3; tentatively, D is TRBD2 (5 bases). V dropped 3 bases and J dropped 3 bases, with 13 bases sitting between them. Germline V gene sequence: CDR1 GTSNPN, CDR2 SVGIG (reference sequence). There are 14 residues in the CDR3. The CDR3 is CAWRRERYTDTQYF. The CDR3 DNA sequence: TGTGCCTGGAGAAGGGAGCGGTATACAGATACGCAGTATTTT.

V gene TRBV18 combines with J gene TRBJ2-2; TRBD1 is a possible D gene (6 bases). The CDR3 covers 15 residues. V was clipped by 6 bases and J by 5 bases, with 16 bases between them. Germline V CDR1 and CDR2: KGHSH, LQKENI. The CDR3 spells CASSSRDKKTGELFF. CDR3 nucleotides: TGTGCCAGCTCGAGCCGGGACAAGAAAACCGGGGAGCTGTTTTTT.

A note on this clone: This sample includes further DNA sequences coding for the same CDR3. J is TRBJ1-1 and V is TRBV2, with D maybe TRBD1 (6 bases). Trimming took off 8 bases at V and 5 bases at J, with 15 bases between the two ends. Germline V gene data show CDR1 as SNHLY and CDR2 as FYNNEI. This CDR3 has 13 amino acids. The CDR3 loop is CASSGEGGTEAFF. CDR3 in DNA: TGTGCCAGCTCCGGTGAGGGGGGGACTGAAGCTTTCTTT.

The chain has TRBV6-4 and TRBJ2-3; the D is unclear. The CDR3 loop spans 13 amino acids. The germline V and J ends were trimmed by 5 bases and 2 bases, with 8 bases remaining between them. Germline CDR1 is MRHNA and CDR2 is SNTAGT. DNA of the CDR3: TGTGCCAGCAGTACCCAGATCACAGATACGCAGTATTTT. Its translation is CASSTQITDTQYF.

This chain uses TRBV28 with TRBJ1-1; D perhaps matches TRBD1 (6 bases). This CDR3 is built from 16 residues. Trimming removed 5 bases at V and 6 bases at J, with 22 bases between. CDR1 is MDHEN and CDR2 is SYDVKM in the germline V gene. The CDR3 nucleotides are TGTGCCAGCAGTCGTCAGGGCGGGGGCATATTTGCTGAAGCTTTCTTT. It codes for CASSRQGGGIFAEAFF.

This clone was seen at least ten times. J is TRBJ2-1 and V is TRBV5-1, with D perhaps being TRBD1 or TRBD2 (6 bases each). CDR3 length equals 15 residues. With 1 base removed from V and 5 bases from J, the gap between germline ends came to 13 bases. Germline CDR1 and CDR2: SGHRS and YFSETQ. The CDR3 nucleotides are TGCGCCAGCAGCTTGTTGGGGGGCGGCCACAATGAGCAGTTCTTC. This codes for CASSLLGGGHNEQFF.

The chain combines TRBV30 with TRBJ2-7; the match to TRBD2 covers 13 bases. The CDR3 extends over 14 amino acids. CDR1 and CDR2 from the germline V gene are GTSNPN and SVGIG (reference sequence). V lost 2 bases and J lost 5; bases outside the gene matches: 3. DNA for the CDR3: TGTGCCTGGAGTCCAGGGACTAGCGGGGACGAGCAGTACTTC. It codes for CAWSPGTSGDEQYF.

The chain uses TRBV6-5 and TRBJ1-1, with TRBD1 as a possible D gene (6 bases). V lost 6 bases to trimming and J lost 4 bases, with 18 bases between them. The CDR3 spans 15 residues. CDR1 is MNHEY, CDR2 SVGAGI, per germline. The CDR3 DNA reads as TGTGCCAGCAGATTGACAGCCGGGGGCCTCACTGAAGCTTTCTTT. Encoded protein: CASRLTAGGLTEAFF.

The rearrangement joins TRBV18 to TRBJ1-1, with D perhaps matching TRBD1 (6 bases). This CDR3 spans 14 amino acids. V lost 6 bases and J 3 bases, leaving 14 bases between the germline ends. The germline gives CDR1 KGHSH, CDR2 LQKENI. CDR3 DNA sequence: TGTGCCAGCTCCCCGACGGCAGGGGACACTGAAGCTTTCTTT. Translation gives CASSPTAGDTEAFF.

V gene TRBV27 combines with J gene TRBJ1-5; the D is unclear. The CDR3 totals 12 residues. CDR1 and CDR2 from the germline V gene are MNHEY and SMNVEV (reference sequence). The V gene lost 8 bases and the J gene lost 8 bases, with 13 bases spanning the gap. CDR3 sequence: CASRAPGEPQHF. DNA of the CDR3: TGTGCCAGCCGGGCCCCCGGGGAGCCCCAGCATTTT.

This clone was counted a single time. V usage is TRBV6-5 and J usage is TRBJ1-1; D may be TRBD1 (6 bases). CDR3 length: 15 residues. Deletions cut 5 bases from V and 0 bases from J, with 13 bases between. Germline CDR1 MNHEY, CDR2 SVGAGI. CDR3 in DNA: TGTGCCAGCAGTCCTCACCGGACAGTGAACACTGAAGCTTTCTTT. This sequence encodes CASSPHRTVNTEAFF.

The chain has TRBV30 and TRBJ1-4, with D possibly TRBD1 on 5 matching bases. The ends were cut back, 8 bases at V and 3 bases at J, with 13 bases in the middle. This CDR3 has 13 amino acids. CDR1 is GTSNPN and CDR2 is SVGIG in the germline V gene (reference sequence). Here the CDR3 DNA reads TGTGCCCTCGGGGGGGGTCCTAATGAAAAACTGTTTTTT. Amino acid sequence: CALGGGPNEKLFF. Together with reference TRBV30 and TRBJ1-4, the CDR3 gives the full variable domain: SQTIHQWPATLVQPVGSPLSLECTVEGTSNPNLYWYRQAAGRGLQLLFYSVGIGQISSEVPQNLSASRPQDRQFILSSKKLLLSDSGFYLCALGGGPNEKLFFGSGTQLSVL.

This clone was recorded once. The rearrangement joins TRBV9 to TRBJ2-3, with 9 bases fitting TRBD2. From germline, CDR1 is SGDLS and CDR2 YYNGEE. The trim removed 2 bases at V and 3 bases at J, leaving 10 bases unmatched. The CDR3 is 17 amino acids. The CDR3 bases are TGTGCCAGCAGCGTGGCCTACCGACTAGCGGAAACAGATACGCAGTATTTT. It translates to CASSVAYRLAETDTQYF.

The chain links TRBV29-1 to TRBJ1-2; 7 bases line up with TRBD1. The V and J ends lost 3 bases and 8 bases, in that order; junction bases with no gene match: 6. This CDR3 comprises 12 residues. CDR1 is SQVTM and CDR2 is ANQGSEA in the germline V gene. CDR3 DNA sequence: TGCAGCGTTGACTCAGGGGGTTGGGGCTACACCTTC. It is translated as CSVDSGGWGYTF.

CDR3 DNA sequence: TGTGCCAGCTCACCAGAGCTGATCCAGTTCTTC. Protein sequence: CASSPELIQFF. The rearrangement joins TRBV18 to TRBJ2-1; D uncertain. Germline V gives CDR1 KGHSH, CDR2 LQKENI. The CDR3 has 11 residues. With 2 bases removed from V and 13 bases from J, the gap between germline ends came to 9 bases.

This clone turned up a few times. Other DNA sequences in the sample encode the same CDR3. The chain is built from TRBV30 and TRBJ1-5; D is undetermined. From germline, CDR1 is GTSNPN and CDR2 SVGIG (reference sequence). The CDR3 covers 11 residues. V lost 2 bases and J lost 6, with 5 bases in between. The CDR3 DNA is TGTGCCTGGAGTAAAGGTCAGCCCCAGCATTTT. This encodes CAWSKGQPQHF.

About this clone: It may be a read error: a sequence one base away is much more abundant. This sequence joins TRBV20-1 and TRBJ2-5; D not certain. V lost 3 bases to trimming and J lost 7 bases, with 6 bases between them. In germline, CDR1 is DFQATT, CDR2 SNEGSKA (reference sequence). The CDR3 has 10 residues. The CDR3 nucleotides are TGCAGTGCTAGTGAAGGGACCCAGTACTTC. It specifies CSASEGTQYF.

V is TRBV6-6 and J is TRBJ1-2; TRBD1 agrees at 8 bases. Germline assignment: CDR1 MNHNY and CDR2 SVGAGI (reference sequence). The junction had 9 bases not matched to a gene; V was cut back by 6 bases and J by 3 bases. The CDR3 consists of 15 residues. This chain's CDR3 is CASSHWETGDYGYTF. Here the CDR3 DNA reads TGTGCCAGCAGCCACTGGGAGACAGGGGACTATGGCTACACCTTC.

The V gene is TRBV2, the J gene TRBJ2-3; D is perhaps TRBD1 (6 bases). This CDR3 contains 12 residues. CDR1 and CDR2 (germline): SNHLY, FYNNEI. Trimming shortened V by 3 bases and J by 15 bases, and 16 bases separated the two germline ends. CDR3 region: CASSEPRGQKYF. CDR3 coding DNA: TGTGCCAGCAGTGAGCCCCGAGGACAGAAATATTTT.

The chain is built from TRBV11-1 and TRBJ2-5, with 8 bases that match TRBD2. CDR1 and CDR2 (germline): SGHAT, FQDESV (reference sequence). V shed 5 bases, J shed 5 bases, and the junction held 7 bases outside the gene matches. CDR3 length equals 14 residues. The CDR3 region has the DNA TGTGCCAGCAGCCTGAGCGGGGGTGGGGAGACCCAGTACTTC. Protein: CASSLSGGGETQYF.

In the case of this clone: Other DNA sequences from this sample encode an identical CDR3 as well. This chain connects TRBV6-5 to TRBJ2-2; no clear D. The germline V gene encodes CDR1 MNHEY and CDR2 SVGAGI. The CDR3 has 12 residues. V lost 6 bases and J lost 1, with 3 bases in between. This chain's CDR3 is CASRENTGELFF. Written as DNA, the CDR3 is TGTGCCAGCAGAGAGAACACCGGGGAGCTGTTTTTT.

There are a few counts of this clone. This chain's CDR3 is CASSALTDTQYF. The CDR3 DNA is TGTGCCAGCAGCGCCCTCACAGATACGCAGTATTTT. The chain has TRBV7-2 and TRBJ2-3; D remains unclear. V was pared by 5 bases and J by 2 bases, with 5 bases between. Germline V gene sequence: CDR1 SGHTA, CDR2 FQGNSA. CDR3 length: 12 amino acids.

V and J are TRBV12-5 and TRBJ2-5; TRBD1 matches 7 bases. The CDR3 has 14 amino acids. The V gene end was trimmed by 6 bases and the J gene end by 3 bases; junction bases not matched to a gene: 7. CDR1 and CDR2 (germline): LGHNT, FRNRAP. The CDR3 nucleotides are TGTGCTAGTGGCCCGGACAGGCCAGAAGAGACCCAGTACTTC. Translated: CASGPDRPEETQYF.

This clone was seen a few times. This sequence joins TRBV28 and TRBJ2-7; possibly TRBD2 for D (6 bases). Germline CDR1 MDHEN, CDR2 SYDVKM. Trimming pared 6 bases from V and 3 bases from J, leaving 15 bases between. This CDR3 is 14 amino acids long. DNA for the CDR3: TGTGCCAGCAGCGGCAGTCGGGGGTACTACGAGCAGTACTTC. Translating gives CASSGSRGYYEQYF.

The genes are TRBV7-2 and TRBJ2-5; TRBD2 aligns across 8 bases. V dropped 5 bases and J dropped 5; count of bases not matched to a gene: 19. Germline CDR1 and CDR2: SGHTA and FQGNSA. This CDR3 region has 18 residues. CDR3 amino acids: CASSPGGSSGSLKETQYF. Here the CDR3 DNA reads TGTGCCAGCAGCCCGGGGGGTTCGAGCGGGAGCCTCAAGGAGACCCAGTACTTC. The full variable domain, with the rest looked up from reference TRBV7-2 and TRBJ2-5, is GAGVSQSPSNKVTEKGKDVELRCDPISGHTALYWYRQSLGQGLEFLIYFQGNSAPDKSGLPSDRFSAERTGGSVSTLTIQRTQQEDSAVYLCASSPGGSSGSLKETQYFGPGTRLLVL.

V gene TRBV9 combines with J gene TRBJ2-3; 8 nucleotides align to TRBD2. V lost 0 bases, J lost 3 bases, and 12 bases stayed unmatched. CDR1 is SGDLS and CDR2 is YYNGEE in the germline V gene. This CDR3 spans 18 amino acids. In nucleotides, the CDR3 is TGTGCCAGCAGCGTAGCGTTCCTAGCGGGCGATGGTACAGATACGCAGTATTTT. Its protein is CASSVAFLAGDGTDTQYF.

This clone was counted at least ten times. CDR3 DNA: TGTGCCAGCAGTGACCCTGGGGGCTACACCTTC. This translates into CASSDPGGYTF. V usage is TRBV6-6 and J usage is TRBJ1-2; D unclear. V gave up 5 bases and J gave up 8 bases, with 9 bases separating them. The CDR3 has 11 residues. Germline V gene lookup returns CDR1 MNHNY and CDR2 SVGAGI (reference sequence).

This sequence joins TRBV5-6 and TRBJ1-2, with D possibly TRBD1 on 5 matching bases. CDR1 is SGHDT, CDR2 YYEEEE, per germline. CDR3 length: 15 amino acids. V lost 4 bases and J 1 base, leaving 14 bases between the germline ends. CDR3 bases: TGTGCCAGCAGCCGACGGGGAGGGGTTAACTATGGCTACACCTTC. Its protein is CASSRRGGVNYGYTF.

V gene TRBV20-1 combines with J gene TRBJ2-1, with 8 bases that match TRBD2. Germline trimming cut 8 bases from V and 7 bases from J; bases unmatched to any gene: 4. The CDR3 is 11 amino acids. The germline gives CDR1 DFQATT, CDR2 SNEGSKA (reference sequence). Here the CDR3 DNA reads TGCAGTAGCGGGAGTTATAATGAGCAGTTCTTC. This gives the protein CSSGSYNEQFF.

The chain employs TRBV7-9 and TRBJ2-5; D is uncertain. The V end was cut by 2 bases, the J end by 5 bases, with 9 bases between. The CDR3 is 13 amino acids. Germline V gene sequence: CDR1 SEHNR, CDR2 FQNEAQ (reference sequence). CDR3 sequence (DNA): TGTGCCAGCAGCTTAACCTCCGGTGAGACCCAGTACTTC. Its translation is CASSLTSGETQYF.

CDR3 loop: CASSAHGGRAGGSNEQFF. The CDR3 DNA is TGTGCCAGCAGCGCCCATGGGGGCCGGGCGGGAGGCTCCAATGAGCAGTTCTTC. The V and J genes are TRBV9 and TRBJ2-1, with TRBD2 matching 8 bases. Germline-derived CDR1 and CDR2 are SGDLS and YYNGEE. This CDR3 spans 18 amino acids. V dropped 3 bases and J dropped 6; count of bases not matched to a gene: 17.